The 4 T cell receptor beta chains below were found in one sample sequenced in a study of blood T cell repertoires in COVID-19 (TCRdb year 2020). Receptors were amplified or captured by the immunoSEQ multiplex PCR assay. TCRdb retrieved this table from immuneACCESS and kept in-frame rearrangements only. Not all clones are present; in checked studies, unresolved V genes account for under half, and no reason is known for the remainder. The sample profile shows about 320,000 clones; about nine tenths of them were found once. 1.5% to 2% of the sample comes from the top ten. The sample consisted of peripheral blood. These TCRs come from a woman in her 30s with COVID-19, enrolled during active disease.

The chain couples TRBV18 to TRBJ1-2; the D is unclear. The CDR3 sequence is 14 residues long. Germline assignment: CDR1 KGHSH and CDR2 LQKENI. The V and J ends lost 2 bases and 4 bases respectively, with 11 bases between them. The chain's CDR3 is CASSPEGHFYGYTF. The CDR3 coding sequence is TGTGCCAGCTCACCAGAGGGTCACTTCTATGGCTACACCTTC.

V and J are TRBV19 and TRBJ1-1; the D gene is possibly TRBD1 (5 bases). In germline, CDR1 is LNHDA, CDR2 SQIVND (reference sequence). V shed 5 bases and J shed 0 bases, with 7 bases lying between them. CDR3 length equals 13 residues. The CDR3 region is CASSRGLNTEAFF. The CDR3, as DNA: TGTGCCAGTAGTCGGGGGTTGAACACTGAAGCTTTCTTT.

This chain joins TRBV6-5 and TRBJ1-5; 7 nucleotides match TRBD1. The V gene's germline CDR1 is MNHEY and CDR2 SVGAGI. The CDR3 length is 13 residues. With 6 bases clipped from V and 5 bases from J, the junction kept 4 bases outside the gene matches. The CDR3 DNA sequence: TGTGCCAGCAGACGACAGGGAGATCAGCCCCAGCATTTT. Its translation: CASRRQGDQPQHF.

The chain links TRBV3-1 (or the pseudogene TRBV3-2) to TRBJ1-2; perhaps TRBD1 as D (5 bases). V lost 1 base, J lost 4 bases, and 7 bases lay in between. Germline V gene lookup returns CDR1 LGHDT and CDR2 YNNKEL (reference sequence). The CDR3 covers 13 residues. The CDR3 loop is CASSQGRAYGYTF. CDR3 DNA: TGTGCCAGCAGCCAAGGCAGGGCCTATGGCTACACCTTC.